A single T cell receptor beta chain is shown here with its context. The data are from a study of blood T cell repertoires in COVID-19. Original methodology: The assay estimated nucleated cells by amplifying reference gene primers. Libraries were prepared by immunoSEQ multiplex PCR; TCRdb keeps only in-frame clonotypes and omits some of them. The V and J calls and clone size are taken from that table; D and trimming were inferred from the DNA. The sample lists 50,000 to 65,000 clones; around 82% were seen once. Germline assignment: CDR1 KGHSH and CDR2 LQKENI. J lost 0 bases, V lost 0 bases, and 6 bases had no gene match. There are 17 residues in the CDR3.

Source material: peripheral blood. This receptor was obtained from a man in his 60s with COVID-19, enrolled during active disease. The genes are TRBV18 and TRBJ2-7, with 9 positions matching TRBD2. In nucleotides, the CDR3 is TGTGCCAGCTCACCACCTATCTCAGCGGGGGGCTCCTACGAGCAGTACTTC. It translates to CASSPPISAGGSYEQYF.